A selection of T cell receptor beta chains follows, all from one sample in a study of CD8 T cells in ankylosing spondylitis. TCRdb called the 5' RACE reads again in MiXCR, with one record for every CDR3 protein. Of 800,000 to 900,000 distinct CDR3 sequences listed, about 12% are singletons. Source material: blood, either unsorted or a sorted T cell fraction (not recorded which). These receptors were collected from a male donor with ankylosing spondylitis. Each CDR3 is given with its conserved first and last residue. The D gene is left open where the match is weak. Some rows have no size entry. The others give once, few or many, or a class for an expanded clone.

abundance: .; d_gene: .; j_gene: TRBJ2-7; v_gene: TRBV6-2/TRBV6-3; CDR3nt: TGTGCCAGCAGACCCTACGAGCGGAAGTCCTACGAGCAGTACTTC; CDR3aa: CASRPYERKSYEQYF
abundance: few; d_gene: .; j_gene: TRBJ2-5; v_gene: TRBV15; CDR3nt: TGTGCCACCAGCAGAGAGATACAAAGGGTAGCCCAGTACTTC; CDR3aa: CATSREIQRVAQYF
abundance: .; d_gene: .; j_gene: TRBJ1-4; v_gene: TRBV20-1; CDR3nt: TGCAGTGCTAGAGATCAGGATTATAATGAAAAACTGTTTTTT; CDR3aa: CSARDQDYNEKLFF
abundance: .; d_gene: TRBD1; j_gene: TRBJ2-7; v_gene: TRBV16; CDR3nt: TGTGCCAGCAGCCAATCTTATTTCGGGACAGGTGACCCCTACGAGCAGTACTTC; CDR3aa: CASSQSYFGTGDPYEQYF
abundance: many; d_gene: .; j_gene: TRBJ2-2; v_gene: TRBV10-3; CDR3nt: TGTGCCATCAGTGGGGGAAGGGGCCTTAATGAGAACACCGGGGAGCTGTTTTTT; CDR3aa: CAISGGRGLNENTGELFF
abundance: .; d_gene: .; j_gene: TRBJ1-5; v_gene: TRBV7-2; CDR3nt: TGTGCCAGCAGCCCCTCCCTTAGGGCAGACAATCAGCCCCAGCATTTT; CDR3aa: CASSPSLRADNQPQHF
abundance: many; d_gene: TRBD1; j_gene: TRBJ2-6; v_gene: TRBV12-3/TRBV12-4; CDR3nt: TGTGCCAGCAGTTCCCAGGGGGCTGGGGCCAACGTCCTGACTTTC; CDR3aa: CASSSQGAGANVLTF
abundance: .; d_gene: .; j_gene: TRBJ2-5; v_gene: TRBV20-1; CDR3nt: TGCAGTGCCCCTAGATATAGAGACCAAGAGACCCAGTACTTC; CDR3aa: CSAPRYRDQETQYF
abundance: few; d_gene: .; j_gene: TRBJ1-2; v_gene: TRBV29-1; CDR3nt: TGCAGCGTTACAGGGACCCCTGGGGAGGACTATGGCTACACCTTC; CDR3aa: CSVTGTPGEDYGYTF
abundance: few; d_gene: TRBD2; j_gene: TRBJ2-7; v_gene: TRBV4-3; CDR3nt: TGCGCCAGCAGCCAGACGACCGGGACTAGCGGGAGAAGCTACGAGCAGTACTTC; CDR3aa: CASSQTTGTSGRSYEQYF
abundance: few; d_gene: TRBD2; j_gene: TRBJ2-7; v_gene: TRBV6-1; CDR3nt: TGTGCCAGCAGCCGGACTAGCGGAGACCCGAGGTACGAGCAGTACTTC; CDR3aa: CASSRTSGDPRYEQYF
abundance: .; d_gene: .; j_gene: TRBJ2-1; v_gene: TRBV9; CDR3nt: TGTGCCAGCAGCCCCACCGGCGGGTCCGATGAGCAGTTCTTC; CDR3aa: CASSPTGGSDEQFF
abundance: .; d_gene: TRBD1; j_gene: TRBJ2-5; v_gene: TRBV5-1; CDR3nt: TGCGCCAGCAGTGAACAGGGGGTTACCCAAGAGACCCAGTACTTC; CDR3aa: CASSEQGVTQETQYF
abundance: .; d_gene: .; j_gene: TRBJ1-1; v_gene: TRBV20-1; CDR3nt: TGCAGTGCTAGAGTTCAGGGTTCTATCACTGAAGCTTTCTTT; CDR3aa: CSARVQGSITEAFF
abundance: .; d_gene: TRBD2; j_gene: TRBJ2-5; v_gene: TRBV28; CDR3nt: TGTGCCAGCATTCCGCCAGAGGGACTAGCGGGAGGGCAATGGGAGACCCAGTACTTC; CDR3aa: CASIPPEGLAGGQWETQYF
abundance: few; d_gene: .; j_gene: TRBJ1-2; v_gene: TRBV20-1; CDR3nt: TGCAGGGTTGGGACGACGAATGGCTACACCTTC; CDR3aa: CRVGTTNGYTF
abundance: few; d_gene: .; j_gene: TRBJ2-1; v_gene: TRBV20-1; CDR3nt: TGCAGTGCTAGTAGCCGAAACAATGAGCAGTTCTTC; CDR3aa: CSASSRNNEQFF
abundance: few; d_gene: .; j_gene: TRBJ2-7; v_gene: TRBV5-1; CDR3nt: TGCGCCAGCAGCTTGGCTCCTTCACTAGAGCTCGAGCAGTACTTC; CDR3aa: CASSLAPSLELEQYF
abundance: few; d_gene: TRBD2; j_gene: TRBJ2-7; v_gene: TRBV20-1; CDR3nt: TGCAGTGCTAGGCCGGGACTAGCGGGTCCCTGGGAGCAGTACTTC; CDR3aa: CSARPGLAGPWEQYF
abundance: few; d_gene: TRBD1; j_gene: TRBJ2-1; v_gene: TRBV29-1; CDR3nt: TGCAGCGCGGGGTGGGACAGCTCCTACAATGAGCAGTTCTTC; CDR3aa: CSAGWDSSYNEQFF
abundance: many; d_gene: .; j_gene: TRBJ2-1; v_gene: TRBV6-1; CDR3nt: TGCCGAGAGGGGGTAGCGGGTTACAATGAGCAGTTCTTC; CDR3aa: CREGVAGYNEQFF
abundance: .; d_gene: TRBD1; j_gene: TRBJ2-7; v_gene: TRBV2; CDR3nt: TGTGCCAGCAGGACGGGACAGGGGAGCTCCTACGAGCAGTACTTC; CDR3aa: CASRTGQGSSYEQYF
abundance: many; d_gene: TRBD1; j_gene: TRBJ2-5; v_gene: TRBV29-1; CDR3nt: TGCAGCGTGACAGGGGGGATGGAGACCCAGTACTTC; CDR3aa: CSVTGGMETQYF
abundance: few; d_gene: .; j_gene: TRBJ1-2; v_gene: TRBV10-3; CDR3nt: TGTGCCATCACCGCCCGAGACAACTATGGCTACACCTTC; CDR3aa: CAITARDNYGYTF
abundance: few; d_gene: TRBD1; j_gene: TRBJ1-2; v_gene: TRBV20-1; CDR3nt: TGCAGTGCTAGAGATCCCGGGACAGGGATGAGTGGCTACACCTTC; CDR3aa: CSARDPGTGMSGYTF
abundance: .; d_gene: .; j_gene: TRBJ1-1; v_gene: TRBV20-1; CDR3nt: TGCAGTGCTCCTCGGACATCCAACACTGAAGCTTTCTTT; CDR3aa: CSAPRTSNTEAFF
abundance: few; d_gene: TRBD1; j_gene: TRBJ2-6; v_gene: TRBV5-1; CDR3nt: TGCGCCAGCAGCAGCAATCCGGGACAGGGGTACTCTGGGGCCAACGTCCTGACTTTC; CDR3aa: CASSSNPGQGYSGANVLTF
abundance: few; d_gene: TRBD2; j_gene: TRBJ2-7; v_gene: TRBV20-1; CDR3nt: TGCAGTGCCCCTAGCGGGATCGAGCACGAGCAGTACTTC; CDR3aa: CSAPSGIEHEQYF
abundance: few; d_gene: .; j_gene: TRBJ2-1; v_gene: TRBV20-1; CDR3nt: TGCAGTGCTAGAACACCACGCTCCTACAATGAGCAGTTCTTC; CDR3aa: CSARTPRSYNEQFF
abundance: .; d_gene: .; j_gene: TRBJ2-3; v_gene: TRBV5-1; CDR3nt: TGCGCCAGCAGCTTGGGGATTAGAGATACGCAGTATTTT; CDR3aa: CASSLGIRDTQYF
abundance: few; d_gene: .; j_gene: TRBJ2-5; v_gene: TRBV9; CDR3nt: TGTGCCAGCAGCGTAGGTCACGGGGGTGCTACGGAGACCCAGTACTTC; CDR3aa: CASSVGHGGATETQYF
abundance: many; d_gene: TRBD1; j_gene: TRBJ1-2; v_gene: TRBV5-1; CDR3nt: TGCGCCAGCAGCTTGGTTACAGGGGCCTATGGCTACACCTTC; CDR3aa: CASSLVTGAYGYTF
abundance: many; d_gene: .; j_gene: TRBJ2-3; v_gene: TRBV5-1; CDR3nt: TGTGCCAGCAGCTTGGACAGTTTCACAGATACGCAGTATTTT; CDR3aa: CASSLDSFTDTQYF
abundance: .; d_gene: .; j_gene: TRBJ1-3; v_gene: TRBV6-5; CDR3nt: TGTGCCAGCAGTTACACCGCGACAGTCTCTGGAAACACCATATATTTT; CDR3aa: CASSYTATVSGNTIYF
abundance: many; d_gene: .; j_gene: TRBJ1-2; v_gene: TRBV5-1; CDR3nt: TGCGCCAGCAGCTTGGATAACTATGGCTACACCTTC; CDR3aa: CASSLDNYGYTF
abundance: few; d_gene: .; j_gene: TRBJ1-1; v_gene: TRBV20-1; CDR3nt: TGCAGTGCAGGACTAGTCCTTGAAGCTTTCTTT; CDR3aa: CSAGLVLEAFF
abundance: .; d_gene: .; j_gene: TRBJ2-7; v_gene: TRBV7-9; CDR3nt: TGTGCCAGCAGCTTAATCCCGTCCTCCTACGAGCAGTACTTC; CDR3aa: CASSLIPSSYEQYF
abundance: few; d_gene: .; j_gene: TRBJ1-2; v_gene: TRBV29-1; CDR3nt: TGCAGCGCCCGGGGGGGACCCGGAATTGGTACTTATGGCTACACCTTC; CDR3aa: CSARGGPGIGTYGYTF
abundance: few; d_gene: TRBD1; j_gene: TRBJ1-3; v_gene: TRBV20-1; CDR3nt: TGCAGTGCTAGCCCCACAGGGGGTGACACCATATATTTT; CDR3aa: CSASPTGGDTIYF
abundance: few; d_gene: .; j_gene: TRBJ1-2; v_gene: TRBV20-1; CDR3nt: TGCAGTGCTCCTCTCGGGAGGAACTATGGCTACACCTTC; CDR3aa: CSAPLGRNYGYTF
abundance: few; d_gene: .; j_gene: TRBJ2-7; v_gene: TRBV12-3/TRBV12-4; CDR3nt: TGTGCCAGCAGTTTAGACTTTCGGCCCGGGCGAGACGAGCAGTACTTC; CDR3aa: CASSLDFRPGRDEQYF
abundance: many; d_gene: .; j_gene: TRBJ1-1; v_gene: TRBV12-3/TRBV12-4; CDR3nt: TGTGCCAGCAGTTGGGCCACTGAAGCTTTCTTT; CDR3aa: CASSWATEAFF
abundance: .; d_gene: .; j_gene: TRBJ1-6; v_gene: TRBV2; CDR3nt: TGTGCCAGCAGTGACCGGGGGTCCTATAATTCACCCCTCCACTTT; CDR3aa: CASSDRGSYNSPLHF
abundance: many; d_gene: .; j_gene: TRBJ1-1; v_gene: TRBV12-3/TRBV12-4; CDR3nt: TGCGCCAGCAGCCGGGGCACTGAAGCTTTCTTT; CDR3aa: CASSRGTEAFF
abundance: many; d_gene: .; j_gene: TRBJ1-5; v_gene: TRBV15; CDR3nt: TGTGCCACCAGCAGAGAGCGGATAGCATATGGGGGTAGCAATCAGCCCCAGCATTTT; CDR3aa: CATSRERIAYGGSNQPQHF
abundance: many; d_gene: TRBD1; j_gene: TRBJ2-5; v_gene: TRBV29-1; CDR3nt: TGCAGCGTTGAACCAGACAGGGTACGAGAGACCCAGTACTTC; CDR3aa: CSVEPDRVRETQYF
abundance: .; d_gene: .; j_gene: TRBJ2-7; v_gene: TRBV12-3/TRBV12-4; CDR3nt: TGTGCCAGCAGCAACGCCGGGACATACTCCTACGAGCAGTACTTC; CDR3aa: CASSNAGTYSYEQYF
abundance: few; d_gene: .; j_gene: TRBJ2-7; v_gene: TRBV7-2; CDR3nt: TGTGCCAGCAGCTTAGAAAGGGGGACCTACGAGCAGTACTTC; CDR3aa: CASSLERGTYEQYF
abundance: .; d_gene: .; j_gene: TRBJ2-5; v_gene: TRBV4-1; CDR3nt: TGCGCCAGCAGCGTAGATGAGAGAGAGACCCAGTACTTC; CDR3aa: CASSVDERETQYF
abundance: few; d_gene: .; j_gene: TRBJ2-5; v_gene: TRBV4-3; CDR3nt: TGCGCCAGCAGCCAAGGAGTGGTGACAGGCGGGAGAGGGGAGACCCAGTACTTC; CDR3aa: CASSQGVVTGGRGETQYF
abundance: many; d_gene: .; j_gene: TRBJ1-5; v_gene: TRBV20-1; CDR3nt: TGCAGTGCTAGAGATCCAGACGGCGATCAGCCCCAGCATTTT; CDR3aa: CSARDPDGDQPQHF
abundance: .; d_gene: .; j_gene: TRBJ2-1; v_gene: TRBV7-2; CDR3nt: TGTGCCAGCAGCTTAGCGGGAGATACAGATAATGAGCAGTTCTTC; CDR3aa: CASSLAGDTDNEQFF
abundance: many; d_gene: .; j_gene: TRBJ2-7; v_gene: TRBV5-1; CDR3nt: TGCGCCAGCACCCCTGGTGGGCTCTCCTACGAGCAGTACTTC; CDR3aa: CASTPGGLSYEQYF
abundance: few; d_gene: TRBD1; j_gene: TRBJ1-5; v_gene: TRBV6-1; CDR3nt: TGTGCCAGCAGCCCCAGACAGGGCTCTCAGCCCCAGCATTTT; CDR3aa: CASSPRQGSQPQHF
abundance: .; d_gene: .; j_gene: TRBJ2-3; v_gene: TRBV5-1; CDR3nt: TGCGCCAGCAGCCCGAGGTCCTCCGCAGATACGCAGTATTTT; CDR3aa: CASSPRSSADTQYF
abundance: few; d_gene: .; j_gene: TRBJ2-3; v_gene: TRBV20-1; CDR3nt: TGCAGTGCTAGGGCGGAGAGCACAGATACGCAGTATTTT; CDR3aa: CSARAESTDTQYF
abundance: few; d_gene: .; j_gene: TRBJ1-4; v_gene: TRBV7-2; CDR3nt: TGTGCCAGCAGCTTATTAGGGTTGTCGGATGAAAAACTGTTTTTT; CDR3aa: CASSLLGLSDEKLFF
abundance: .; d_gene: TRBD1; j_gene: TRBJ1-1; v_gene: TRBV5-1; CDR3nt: TGCGCCAGCAGCACAGGGGGCGCAACTGAAGCTTTCTTT; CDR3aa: CASSTGGATEAFF